This is a list of T cell receptor beta chains from one sample in a study of shared clonotypes between healthy human individuals. Assay: immunoSEQ multiplex PCR; the TCRdb copy retains only in-frame clones and omits some. Of about half a million clones listed, around 74% were seen once; the top ten hold 10% to 15%. The source material was PBMCs. The receptor source for this set is a woman between 35 and 50 years old in good health. Some clones in this sample may be carry-over from other donors' samples. The CDR3 runs from the conserved cysteine through the conserved F or W. D genes are given only for firm matches. Some rows mark clone size as missing; the rest say once, few, many or name a class of expanded clone.

-	TRBV9	TRBJ2-7	TRBD2	CASNPAGVDEQYF	TGTGCCAGCAACCCAGCGGGAGTTGACGAGCAGTACTTC
-	TRBV9	TRBJ2-6	-	CASSVASSGANVLTF	TGTGCCAGCAGCGTAGCCTCCTCTGGGGCCAACGTCCTGACTTTC
-	TRBV30	TRBJ2-1	-	CAWSVLALSNNEQFF	TGTGCCTGGAGTGTACTAGCTCTATCCAACAATGAGCAGTTCTTC
-	TRBV30	TRBJ2-1	-	CAWSPPADPPYNEQFF	TGTGCCTGGAGTCCTCCAGCGGATCCCCCCTACAATGAGCAGTTCTTC
-	TRBV25-1	TRBJ1-4	TRBD1	CATLTSGQVPKLFF	TGTGCCACCCTGACCTCGGGACAGGTCCCAAAACTGTTTTTT
-	TRBV7-7	TRBJ2-3	-	CASSLGYTDTQYF	TGTGCTAGCAGCTTGGGATACACAGATACGCAGTATTTT
-	TRBV10-3	TRBJ1-4	-	CAISESMGLKGANEKLFF	TGTGCCATCAGTGAGTCTATGGGACTGAAGGGGGCTAATGAAAAACTGTTTTTT
-	TRBV11-3	TRBJ2-1	TRBD2	CASSPSSLADYNEQFF	TGTGCCAGCAGCCCCTCCTCCCTAGCGGACTACAATGAGCAGTTCTTC
-	TRBV5-1	TRBJ2-3	-	CASSLATSTDTQYF	TGCGCCAGCAGCTTGGCAACTAGTACAGATACGCAGTATTTT
-	TRBV7-8	TRBJ2-1	TRBD2	CASSLTPGLEQFF	TGTGCCAGCAGCTTAACCCCGGGACTAGAGCAGTTCTTC
-	TRBV7-9	TRBJ2-6	-	CASSLAQSSGANVLTF	TGTGCCAGCAGCTTAGCGCAAAGCTCTGGGGCCAACGTCCTGACTTTC
-	TRBV5-1	TRBJ1-2	TRBD1	CASSLEGTDYGYTF	TGCGCCAGCAGCTTGGAGGGGACAGATTATGGCTACACCTTC
-	TRBV5-6	TRBJ2-1	-	CASSLPGVSYNEQFF	TGTGCCAGCAGCTTGCCGGGGGTTTCCTACAATGAGCAGTTCTTC
-	TRBV7-2	TRBJ2-1	-	CASSLGGSANEQFF	TGTGCCAGCAGCTTAGGGGGGTCCGCCAATGAGCAGTTCTTC
many	TRBV5-1	TRBJ2-2	-	CASSPSNPTGELFF	TGCGCCAGCAGCCCGAGCAATCCCACCGGGGAGCTGTTTTTT
-	TRBV23-1	TRBJ2-1	-	CASSQGRGNEQFF	TGCGCCAGCAGTCAAGGCAGGGGCAATGAGCAGTTCTTC
-	TRBV30	TRBJ1-1	TRBD1	CAWTSLDRGNTEAFF	TGTGCCTGGACCTCACTTGACAGGGGGAACACTGAAGCTTTCTTT
-	TRBV11-3	TRBJ2-2	TRBD1	CASSLGGQGYTGELFF	TGTGCCAGCAGCTTAGGGGGACAGGGTTACACCGGGGAGCTGTTTTTT
-	TRBV28	TRBJ2-7	TRBD2	CASSPSGRSSYEQYF	TGTGCCAGCAGCCCTAGCGGGAGGAGCTCCTACGAGCAGTACTTC
-	TRBV19	TRBJ2-1	TRBD2	CASSPIEGGFYNEQFF	TGTGCCAGTAGTCCCATTGAGGGAGGGTTCTACAATGAGCAGTTCTTC
-	TRBV5-1	TRBJ2-5	-	CASSLEPRGETQYF	TGCGCCAGCAGCTTGGAGCCGAGGGGGGAGACCCAGTACTTC
-	TRBV6-5	TRBJ2-2	TRBD2	CATTSLAGGELFF	TGTGCCACCACCTCCCTAGCGGGTGGGGAGCTGTTTTTT
-	TRBV28	TRBJ1-2	-	CASSTHQGFNYGYTF	TGTGCCAGCAGCACTCACCAGGGGTTTAACTATGGCTACACCTTC
-	TRBV6-5	TRBJ2-7	TRBD2	CASSIAGNVYEQYF	TGTGCCAGCAGCATAGCGGGAAACGTCTACGAGCAGTACTTC
-	TRBV18	TRBJ1-1	-	CASSPPQGRNTEAFF	TGTGCCAGCTCACCTCCCCAGGGTCGAAACACTGAAGCTTTCTTT
-	TRBV2	TRBJ1-4	-	CASSEITTNEKLFF	TGTGCCAGCAGCGAGATAACAACTAATGAAAAACTGTTTTTT
-	TRBV5-4	TRBJ2-7	TRBD1	CASSWPTGGEQYF	TGTGCCAGCAGCTGGCCGACAGGGGGCGAGCAGTACTTC
-	TRBV4-1	TRBJ2-5	-	CASSQEAVGETQYF	TGCGCCAGCAGCCAAGAAGCGGTGGGGGAGACCCAGTACTTC
-	TRBV18	TRBJ1-5	-	CASSPGDSNQPQHF	TGTGCCAGCTCACCTGGGGATAGCAATCAGCCCCAGCATTTT
-	TRBV6-1	TRBJ1-3	TRBD1	CASSEGDLRGQGNTIYF	TGTGCCAGCAGTGAGGGGGATCTGAGGGGGCAGGGAAACACCATATATTTT
-	TRBV19	TRBJ1-2	-	CASRLEQGFQDGYTF	TGTGCCAGTAGACTCGAGCAGGGGTTTCAGGACGGCTACACCTTC
-	TRBV19	TRBJ1-5	-	CASTNGKASSNQPQHF	TGTGCCAGTACTAACGGGAAGGCATCTAGCAATCAGCCCCAGCATTTT
-	TRBV30	TRBJ2-1	-	CAWSVGRGNEQFF	TGTGCCTGGAGTGTGGGGCGGGGAAATGAGCAGTTCTTC
few	TRBV25-1	TRBJ2-7	-	CASSGQRVATYEQYF	TGTGCCAGCAGTGGACAGCGGGTTGCTACCTACGAGCAGTACTTC
-	TRBV15	TRBJ2-7	TRBD2	CATSRVGGGLFGRAGGEYEQYF	TGTGCCACCAGCAGAGTCGGGGGAGGACTATTCGGGAGGGCCGGCGGGGAGTACGAGCAGTACTTC
few	TRBV18	TRBJ2-7	-	CASSPGTAPYEQYF	TGTGCCAGCTCACCTGGGACTGCGCCCTACGAGCAGTACTTC
-	TRBV30	TRBJ2-7	-	CAWSSRRATTYEQYF	TGTGCCTGGAGTTCACGAAGGGCCACTACCTACGAGCAGTACTTC
-	TRBV6-5	TRBJ1-3	-	CASSRHHSGNTIYF	TGTGCCAGCAGCCGACACCACTCTGGAAACACCATATATTTT
-	TRBV29-1	TRBJ1-2	TRBD1	CSVDFRDRGYGYTF	TGCAGCGTGGACTTCCGGGACAGGGGGTATGGCTACACCTTC
-	TRBV5-4	TRBJ2-1	TRBD2	CASSLSGRAGNEQFF	TGTGCCAGCAGTCTTAGCGGGAGGGCAGGGAATGAGCAGTTCTTC
-	TRBV30	TRBJ2-1	TRBD2	CASRLAGGMGNEQFF	TGTGCCTCGAGACTAGCGGGAGGGATGGGCAATGAGCAGTTCTTC
-	TRBV5-8	TRBJ1-5	-	CASSPGPGRGDNQPQHF	TGTGCCAGCAGCCCCGGCCCGGGCAGGGGCGACAATCAGCCCCAGCATTTT
-	TRBV9	TRBJ2-1	-	CASSVSVSSSYNEQFF	TGTGCCAGCAGTGTCTCTGTCTCGAGCTCCTACAATGAGCAGTTCTTC
-	TRBV4-3	TRBJ2-7	TRBD2	CATLAGGSYEQYF	TGCGCCACACTAGCGGGAGGCTCCTACGAGCAGTACTTC
-	TRBV28	TRBJ2-7	-	CASRQGFAPYEQYF	TGTGCCAGCAGGCAGGGGTTTGCCCCCTACGAGCAGTACTTC
-	TRBV19	TRBJ2-1	-	CASTPSWWDSYNEQFF	TGTGCCAGTACCCCCTCTTGGTGGGATTCCTACAATGAGCAGTTCTTC
-	TRBV5-1	TRBJ1-2	-	CASSQDSNYGYTF	TGCGCCAGCAGCCAAGACAGTAACTATGGCTACACCTTC
-	TRBV29-1	TRBJ1-2	-	CSAEVRQLNYGYTF	TGCAGCGCTGAGGTTCGTCAGCTTAACTATGGCTACACCTTC
-	TRBV4-3	TRBJ2-3	TRBD1	CASSQDLGGTGADTQYF	TGCGCCAGCAGCCAAGATCTTGGTGGAACAGGGGCAGATACGCAGTATTTT
-	TRBV5-1	TRBJ2-3	TRBD2	CASSLATSGATDTQYF	TGCGCCAGCAGCTTGGCGACTAGCGGGGCCACAGATACGCAGTATTTT
-	TRBV19	TRBJ2-1	TRBD2	CASSIDGAGGTYNEQFF	TGTGCCAGTAGTATAGACGGAGCGGGAGGAACCTACAATGAGCAGTTCTTC
-	TRBV5-1	TRBJ2-2	-	CASSLAAGQNTGELFF	TGCGCCAGCAGCTTGGCCGCGGGCCAAAACACCGGGGAGCTGTTTTTT
-	TRBV6-6	TRBJ1-2	-	CASSYSSVNYGYTF	TGTGCCAGCAGTTACTCGTCGGTCAATTATGGCTACACCTTC
-	TRBV19	TRBJ1-5	TRBD1	CASGKPGQSNQPQHF	TGTGCCAGTGGAAAACCGGGACAGAGCAATCAGCCCCAGCATTTT
-	TRBV2	TRBJ1-1	-	CASKILKGGTEAFF	TGTGCCAGCAAAATCCTAAAAGGGGGAACTGAAGCTTTCTTT
-	TRBV28	TRBJ2-3	TRBD2	CASSSSSGTSTDTQYF	TGTGCCAGCAGTTCGTCTAGCGGGACTAGCACAGATACGCAGTATTTT